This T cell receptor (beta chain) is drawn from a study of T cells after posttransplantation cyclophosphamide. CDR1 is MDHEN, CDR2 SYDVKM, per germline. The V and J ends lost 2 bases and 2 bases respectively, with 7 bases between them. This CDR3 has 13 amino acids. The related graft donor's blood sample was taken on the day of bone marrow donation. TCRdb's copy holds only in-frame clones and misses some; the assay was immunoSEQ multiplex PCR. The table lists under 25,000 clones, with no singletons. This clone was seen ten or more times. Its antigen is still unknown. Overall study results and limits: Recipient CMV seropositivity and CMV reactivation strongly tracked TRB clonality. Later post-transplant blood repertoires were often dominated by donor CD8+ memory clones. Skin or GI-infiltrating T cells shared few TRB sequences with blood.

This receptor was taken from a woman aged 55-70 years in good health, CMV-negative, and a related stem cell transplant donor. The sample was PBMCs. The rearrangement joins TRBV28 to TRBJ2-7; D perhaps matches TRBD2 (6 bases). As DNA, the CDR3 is TGTGCCAGCAGTTTAGGGGGGACCTACGAGCAGTACTTC. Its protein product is CASSLGGTYEQYF.